Listed below are T cell receptor beta chains from one sample, sequenced in a study of OX40 agonist ivuxolimab in advanced cancers. Repertoires were generated with immunoSEQ multiplex PCR, while TCRdb's copy carries only in-frame clones and drops some. The table shows about 77,000 clones, with 89% occurring only once. Sequenced material: CD4+ or CD8+ T cells sorted from blood, taken in a trial of the OX40 agonist ivuxolimab. The source is an adult with an advanced solid tumor such as melanoma, head and neck, liver or kidney cancer. The CDR3 runs from the conserved cysteine through the conserved F or W. A D gene is named only where the DNA matches it firmly. Clone size, where shown, is once, few, many, or a class for clones that have expanded.

V gene	D gene	J gene	clone size	CDR3 protein	CDR3 DNA
TRBV6-1	.	TRBJ2-7	.	CASKGTILSYEQYF	TGTGCCAGCAAAGGGACCATCCTTTCCTACGAGCAGTACTTC
TRBV27	.	TRBJ1-1	.	CASSLAQGGTEAFF	TGTGCCAGCAGTTTAGCCCAGGGAGGGACTGAAGCTTTCTTT
TRBV5-1	TRBD1	TRBJ2-3	.	CASSSLGQGDEYF	TGCGCCAGCAGCTCCCTGGGTCAGGGGGACGAGTATTTT
TRBV6-1	.	TRBJ1-2	.	CASSEAITPTTYGYTF	TGTGCCAGCAGTGAAGCGATCACACCTACCACATATGGCTACACCTTC
TRBV28	TRBD1	TRBJ2-7	.	CASTSMGQYEQYF	TGTGCCAGCACCTCGATGGGACAGTACGAGCAGTACTTC
TRBV4-1	.	TRBJ2-5	.	CASSRQVQEETQYF	TGCGCCAGCAGCCGACAGGTCCAGGAGGAGACCCAGTACTTC
TRBV4-1	.	TRBJ2-1	.	CASSQDGVSLDEQFF	TGCGCCAGCAGCCAAGATGGGGTATCTTTGGATGAGCAGTTCTTC
TRBV7-2	.	TRBJ2-7	.	CASSLGQDIYEQYF	TGTGCCAGCAGCTTAGGACAGGATATCTACGAGCAGTACTTC
TRBV4-2	.	TRBJ2-5	.	CASSQAGNNVETQYF	TGTGCCAGCAGCCAAGCCGGCAACAACGTGGAGACCCAGTACTTC
TRBV5-1	TRBD2	TRBJ2-3	.	CASSSGTSGRAGTDTQYF	TGCGCCAGCAGCTCCGGGACTAGCGGGAGGGCCGGGACAGATACGCAGTATTTT
TRBV6-1	.	TRBJ2-2	.	CASSPTVNTGELFF	TGTGCCAGCAGTCCAACGGTCAACACCGGGGAGCTGTTTTTT
TRBV7-6	TRBD2	TRBJ2-5	.	CASSLEVAGDQETQYF	TGTGCCAGCAGCTTAGAGGTAGCGGGGGACCAAGAGACCCAGTACTTC
TRBV7-2	.	TRBJ1-1	.	CASSRGPGTQNTEAFF	TGTGCCAGCAGCCGAGGTCCCGGGACCCAGAACACTGAAGCTTTCTTT
TRBV2	.	TRBJ1-5	.	CASSEGIGLSNQPQHF	TGTGCCAGCAGTGAAGGCATAGGCCTTAGCAATCAGCCCCAGCATTTT
TRBV5-1	.	TRBJ2-1	.	CASSMGGSYNEQFF	TGCGCCAGCAGCATGGGGGGATCCTACAATGAGCAGTTCTTC
TRBV7-6	.	TRBJ1-4	.	CASSSTYDEKLFF	TGTGCCAGCAGTTCAACCTATGATGAAAAACTGTTTTTT
TRBV27	TRBD1	TRBJ2-1	.	CASSSDRGPYNEQFF	TGTGCCAGCAGTTCGGACAGGGGGCCCTACAATGAGCAGTTCTTC
TRBV5-1	.	TRBJ2-5	.	CASSRGMGEETQYF	TGCGCCAGCAGCCGCGGGATGGGGGAAGAGACCCAGTACTTC
TRBV6-1	TRBD1	TRBJ2-1	.	CASSESSTTGINEQFF	TGTGCCAGCAGTGAATCTTCGACGACAGGGATCAATGAGCAGTTCTTC
TRBV4-2	.	TRBJ1-4	.	CASSLREENEKLFF	TGTGCCAGCAGCCTCCGGGAAGAGAATGAAAAACTGTTTTTT
TRBV6-5	TRBD1	TRBJ1-4	.	CASSYSKGGREKLFF	TGTGCCAGCAGTTACTCGAAAGGGGGCCGTGAAAAACTGTTTTTT
TRBV28	.	TRBJ2-3	.	CASSWALGRDTDTQYF	TGTGCCAGCAGTTGGGCTCTCGGGCGGGACACAGATACGCAGTATTTT
TRBV18	TRBD2	TRBJ2-1	.	CASSPGIAGGNEQFF	TGTGCCAGCTCACCAGGAATAGCGGGAGGAAATGAGCAGTTCTTC
TRBV6-1	TRBD1	TRBJ2-7	few	CASSFGQGADEQYF	TGTGCCAGCAGTTTTGGACAGGGAGCCGACGAGCAGTACTTC
TRBV5-6	.	TRBJ1-5	.	CASSLRAGNQPQHF	TGTGCCAGCAGCTTGAGGGCTGGAAATCAGCCCCAGCATTTT
TRBV14	.	TRBJ2-5	.	CASSRGGVNQETQYF	TGTGCCAGCAGCCGGGGCGGGGTGAACCAAGAGACCCAGTACTTC
TRBV28	.	TRBJ2-2	.	CASTIIANTGELFF	TGTGCCAGCACTATTATTGCGAACACCGGGGAGCTGTTTTTT
TRBV18	.	TRBJ2-2	.	CASSPRQSTNTGELFF	TGTGCCAGCTCACCAAGGCAGAGCACGAACACCGGGGAGCTGTTTTTT
TRBV9	TRBD1	TRBJ2-3	once	CASSVTGGSTDTQYF	TGTGCCAGCAGCGTAACAGGGGGCTCGACAGATACGCAGTATTTT
TRBV18	TRBD1	TRBJ1-1	few	CASSQQGADTEAFF	TGTGCCAGCTCACAACAGGGGGCCGACACTGAAGCTTTCTTT
TRBV25-1	TRBD1	TRBJ2-5	.	CAVQGKETQYF	TGTGCCGTACAGGGGAAGGAGACCCAGTACTTC
TRBV29-1	.	TRBJ1-1	.	CSVDRVQGPEAFF	TGCAGCGTTGACCGGGTTCAGGGGCCTGAAGCTTTCTTT
TRBV2	.	TRBJ1-4	once	CASNPDSTTNEKLFF	TGTGCCAGCAATCCCGACAGTACAACTAATGAAAAACTGTTTTTT
TRBV18	.	TRBJ1-2	.	CASSPTGIPGKNYGYTF	TGTGCCAGCTCACCGACCGGGATCCCAGGGAAGAACTATGGCTACACCTTC
TRBV7-2	TRBD1	TRBJ1-2	.	CASSLAGGTESIYGYTF	TGTGCCAGCAGCTTAGCGGGGGGGACAGAATCTATCTATGGCTACACCTTC
TRBV5-1	.	TRBJ1-5	.	CASSLAAGGPDQPQHF	TGCGCCAGCAGCTTGGCCGCTGGAGGGCCGGATCAGCCCCAGCATTTT
TRBV6-1	.	TRBJ2-7	.	CASSQSSYEQYF	TGTGCCAGCAGTCAGAGCTCCTACGAGCAGTACTTC
TRBV18	.	TRBJ1-2	.	CASSPGGDSNYGYTF	TGTGCCAGCTCACCGGGGGGGGACTCGAACTATGGCTACACCTTC
TRBV6-1	.	TRBJ2-1	.	CASSVGSSLYNEQFF	TGTGCCAGCAGTGTCGGTTCTTCCCTTTACAATGAGCAGTTCTTC
TRBV25-1	TRBD1	TRBJ2-3	.	CASSESRTGGNTQYF	TGTGCCAGCAGTGAATCTAGGACAGGGGGAAATACGCAGTATTTT
TRBV19	.	TRBJ1-2	.	CASSEQVLGAGYTF	TGTGCCAGTAGTGAACAAGTTTTGGGGGCTGGCTACACCTTC
TRBV4-1	.	TRBJ1-3	.	CASSQVPGASGNTIYF	TGCGCCAGCAGCCAAGTGCCAGGCGCCTCTGGAAACACCATATATTTT
TRBV29-1	.	TRBJ2-1	.	CSVEDYLFGGKQFF	TGCAGCGTTGAAGATTATCTATTCGGCGGGAAGCAGTTCTTC
TRBV5-4	TRBD2	TRBJ2-1	.	CASSLGQGRTSGGVTDEQFF	TGTGCCAGCAGCTTGGGGCAGGGAAGAACTAGCGGGGGGGTAACCGATGAGCAGTTCTTC
TRBV5-1	TRBD1	TRBJ2-7	.	CASTRSGQGAGEQYF	TGCGCCAGCACCCGAAGTGGACAGGGGGCAGGCGAGCAGTACTTC